A single sample gave rise to the 15 T cell receptor beta chains below, sequenced in a study of shared clonotypes between healthy human individuals. Clones were sequenced by immunoSEQ multiplex PCR, and TCRdb holds only the in-frame ones, with some missing. The sample lists about 800,000 clones, 95% to 97% occurring once. As defined, naive CD8 cells were CD45RO-negative and positively selected for CCR7, with terminally differentiated effector memory CD45RA+ cells excluded. Input material: naive CD8+ T cells sorted from blood. These receptors were collected from a man under 40 in good health.

This sequence joins TRBV6-1 and TRBJ1-2, with D hard to call. Germline V lookup: CDR1 MNHNS, CDR2 SASEGT. This CDR3 has 11 amino acids. V shed 7 bases and J shed 7 bases, with 10 bases lying between them. CDR3 sequence: CASKRVLGYTF. The CDR3 DNA is TGTGCCAGCAAGCGGGTGCTTGGCTACACCTTC.

This chain joins TRBV30 and TRBJ1-2; D remains ambiguous. Trimming left V 2 bases short and J 8 bases short, with 21 bases between. Looked up from germline, CDR1 is GTSNPN and CDR2 is SVGIG (reference sequence). The CDR3 runs 15 residues. CDR3 loop: CAWSRDSYLGGGYTF. The CDR3 nucleotides read TGTGCCTGGAGTAGAGACTCCTACCTTGGTGGCGGCTACACCTTC.

This rearrangement joins TRBV7-9 to TRBJ2-5; the match to TRBD1 covers 10 bases. V shed 3 bases and J 5 bases; nucleotides not matched to a gene: 6. CDR3 length: 15 residues. Germline CDR1 is SEHNR and CDR2 is FQNEAQ (reference sequence). CDR3 nucleotide sequence: TGTGCCAGCAGCTTGACGACAGGGGGCGCCGAGACCCAGTACTTC. As protein: CASSLTTGGAETQYF.

The J gene is TRBJ2-3, the V gene TRBV5-1, with D tentatively TRBD2 (5 bases). This CDR3 has 15 amino acids. Germline CDR1 reads SGHRS; CDR2 reads YFSETQ. V was pared by 4 bases and J by 1 base, with 13 bases between. CDR3 in DNA: TGCGCCAGCAGCCCGGACTCGAGGGGCACAGATACGCAGTATTTT. Amino acid sequence: CASSPDSRGTDTQYF.

The chain has TRBV4-3 and TRBJ2-7, with D perhaps matching TRBD2 (5 bases). Trimming left V 4 bases short and J 0 bases short, with 10 bases between. CDR3 length: 14 residues. Germline CDR1 is LGHNA and CDR2 is YSLEER. In DNA form, the CDR3 reads TGCGCCAGCAGCCCATGGACTTCCTCCTACGAGCAGTACTTC. Translation gives CASSPWTSSYEQYF.

This clone was seen a single time. The rearrangement uses TRBV18 and TRBJ2-7; TRBD2 is a possible D gene (5 bases). CDR1 is KGHSH, CDR2 LQKENI, per germline. The CDR3 sequence is 14 residues long. V lost 0 bases and J lost 2, with 8 bases in between. The CDR3 region is CASSPPGSTYEQYF. CDR3 sequence (DNA): TGTGCCAGCTCACCACCAGGGAGCACCTACGAGCAGTACTTC.

The chain combines TRBV29-1 with TRBJ2-7, with a possible D match to TRBD2 (6 bases). The CDR3 has 16 amino acids. Between the trimmed V and J ends, which lost 2 bases and 0 bases, there was a span of 17 bases. Germline loops: CDR1 SQVTM, CDR2 ANQGSEA. The CDR3 nucleotides are TGCAGCGTTGAAACCCGCGGGAAAAAGAACTCCTACGAGCAGTACTTC. Residues: CSVETRGKKNSYEQYF.

This rearrangement joins TRBV9 to TRBJ2-7; 7 bases map to TRBD2. This CDR3 comprises 15 residues. Trimming took 0 bases from V and 7 from J; bases not matched to a gene: 10. Germline values: CDR1 SGDLS, CDR2 YYNGEE. As DNA, the CDR3 is TGTGCCAGCAGCGTAGGAGTGGGAGGGCCGGAAGAGCAGTACTTC. This gives the protein CASSVGVGGPEEQYF.

The DNA for the CDR3 is TGCAGCGTTGAAACGCTAGCGGCGACAGATACGCAGTATTTT. It yields the protein CSVETLAATDTQYF. The V call is TRBV29-1, the J call TRBJ2-3; 7 nucleotides agree with TRBD2. V lost 2 bases and J lost 3; bases outside the gene matches: 5. CDR3 length equals 14 residues. Germline lookup yields CDR1 SQVTM and CDR2 ANQGSEA.

The gene calls are TRBV27 and TRBJ2-1; 8 bases map to TRBD1. The CDR3 has 12 amino acids. V gave up 6 bases and J gave up 10 bases; unmatched junction bases: 5. CDR1 is MNHEY and CDR2 is SMNVEV in the germline V gene (reference sequence). The CDR3 loop reads CASSGQGKEQFF. Written as DNA, the CDR3 is TGTGCCAGCAGCGGACAGGGAAAAGAGCAGTTCTTC.

The V and J genes are TRBV15 and TRBJ2-6; 7 bases match TRBD1. Germline CDR1 and CDR2: LNHNV and YYDKDF (reference sequence). V was clipped by 3 bases and J by 4 bases; unmatched bases: 3. The CDR3 totals 15 residues. This CDR3 is CATSRTGSGANVLTF. CDR3 nucleotides: TGTGCCACCAGCAGGACAGGGTCCGGGGCCAACGTCCTGACTTTC.

V and J are TRBV4-1 and TRBJ2-1; possible D gene TRBD2, 5 bases. The germline gives CDR1 MGHRA, CDR2 YSYEKL. This CDR3 region has 15 residues. V dropped 1 base and J dropped 5 bases, with 12 bases sitting between them. CDR3 sequence: CASSQGQLGNNEQFF. CDR3 in DNA: TGCGCCAGCAGCCAAGGGCAGCTCGGGAACAATGAGCAGTTCTTC.

For this clone: The same CDR3 can be traced to other DNA sequences in this sample. The chain is built from TRBV11-3 and TRBJ2-1; maybe TRBD2 (5 bases). The CDR3 extends over 15 amino acids. Germline V CDR1 and CDR2: SGHNT, YENEEA. Trimming took off 0 bases at V and 2 bases at J, with 8 bases between the two ends. CDR3 nucleotides: TGTGCCAGCAGCTTAGATGGGAGTACCTACAATGAGCAGTTCTTC. It codes for CASSLDGSTYNEQFF.

This chain connects TRBV5-6 to TRBJ2-1; no clear D gene. Germline CDR1 SGHDT, CDR2 YYEEEE. The CDR3 is 15 amino acids. V shed 0 bases and J shed 3 bases, with 10 bases lying between them. CDR3 DNA sequence: TGTGCCAGCAGCTTGGGGGCAGAGGACTACAATGAGCAGTTCTTC. It is translated as CASSLGAEDYNEQFF.

This sequence joins TRBV2 and TRBJ1-5; D is ambiguous. CDR1 and CDR2 (germline): SNHLY, FYNNEI. The V gene lost 6 bases and the J gene lost 2 bases, with 14 bases spanning the gap. The CDR3 contains 15 residues. The DNA for the CDR3 is TGTGCCAGCAGAGCGCCAACCACGGGCAATCAGCCCCAGCATTTT. It codes for CASRAPTTGNQPQHF.